Below, one T cell receptor beta chain is given with its context. This entry is derived from a study of cytomegalovirus exposure and HLA in healthy donors. In the PCR, 60 Vbeta and 13 Jbeta primers were used. TCRdb's copy holds only in-frame clones and misses some; the assay was immunoSEQ multiplex PCR. Here the sample spans hundreds of thousands of clones, 60% to 80% being singletons. Germline V gene sequence: CDR1 MNHEY, CDR2 SVGAGI. The CDR3 runs to 12 residues. The germline V and J ends were trimmed by 6 bases and 6 bases, with 9 bases remaining between them. The TCR was taken from a man aged 18 to 29 in good health and CMV-seronegative. Input material: PBMCs. This chain links TRBV6-5 with TRBJ1-5; tentatively, D is TRBD1 (6 bases). Here the CDR3 DNA reads TGTGCCAGCAGACAGGGAAGTCAGCCCCAGCATTTT. As protein: CASRQGSQPQHF.